Following are 27 T cell receptor beta chains from one sample sequenced in a study of vaccination effects on CD4 cells after COVID-19. Their antigens are not known. Assay used: immunoSEQ multiplex PCR; TCRdb lists only in-frame clones, some missing. The sample has tens of thousands of clones, 73% seen once. Subsequent to a culture period of more than 8 days, CD4+ T cells were isolated. Two-dose BNT162b2 or mRNA-1273 vaccination was given to participants. The specimen was CD4+ T cells from PBMCs cultured without peptide, collected after COVID-19 vaccination. These receptors came from a human donor who received a COVID-19 vaccine.

V and J are TRBV7-2 and TRBJ2-7, with 8 positions matching TRBD2. The CDR3 has 15 amino acids. V gave up 2 bases and J gave up 2 bases; unmatched junction bases: 5. Per the germline V gene, CDR1 is SGHTA and CDR2 is FQGNSA. The CDR3 bases are TGTGCCAGCAGCTTACTACCCGGGGGGGCCTACGAGCAGTACGTC. Protein: CASSLLPGGAYEQYV.

V and J are TRBV6-5 and TRBJ1-3; 7 nucleotides line up with TRBD1. This CDR3 has 13 residues. Germline assignment: CDR1 MNHEY and CDR2 SVGAGI. V lost 6 bases, J lost 2 bases, and 1 base stayed unmatched. CDR3 DNA: TGTGCCAGCAGCGACAGGGCTGGAAACACCATATATTTT. Protein: CASSDRAGNTIYF.

This chain links TRBV18 with TRBJ2-1; a possible D gene is TRBD2 (6 bases). The V end lost 1 base, the J end lost 6 bases, and 10 bases lay between the germline ends. The CDR3 is 14 amino acids. Germline V gene data show CDR1 as KGHSH and CDR2 as LQKENI. The CDR3 bases are TGTGCCAGCTCACCACGTGGGGGAGGCAATGAGCAGTTCTTC. Translated: CASSPRGGGNEQFF. The full variable domain, rest sourced from reference TRBV18 and TRBJ2-1, is NAGVMQNPRHLVRRRGQEARLRCSPMKGHSHVYWYRQLPEEGLKFMVYLQKENIIDESGMPKERFSAEFPKEGPSILRIQQVVRGDSAAYFCASSPRGGGNEQFFGPGTRLTVL.

A few counts support this clone. The chain couples TRBV10-3 to TRBJ1-1; 11 bases line up with TRBD1. Germline values: CDR1 ENHRY, CDR2 SYGVKD. V lost 5 bases, J lost 6 bases, and 5 bases stayed unmatched. CDR3 length equals 14 residues. In DNA form, the CDR3 reads TGTGCCATCAGTCCGGGACAGGGGGTGCCTGAAGCTTTCTTT. Amino acids: CAISPGQGVPEAFF.

The chain recombines TRBV24-1 with TRBJ1-3; D unclear. The CDR3 is made up of 13 amino acids. V lost 3 bases and J 8 bases, leaving 10 bases between the germline ends. Germline V lookup: CDR1 KGHDR, CDR2 SFDVKD. Written as DNA, the CDR3 is TGTGCCACCAGTGATCCTGCGAGAGACACCATATATTTT. Translating it yields CATSDPARDTIYF.

This clone was observed a few times. The chain uses TRBV10-3 and TRBJ2-2, with 11 positions matching TRBD2. With 3 bases clipped from V and 4 bases from J, the junction kept 7 bases outside the gene matches. The CDR3 is 17 residues long. Germline CDR1 ENHRY, CDR2 SYGVKD. The CDR3 nucleotides are TGTGCCATCAGTGATCCCACTAGCGGGGGACCCACCGGGGAGCTGTTTTTT. Protein: CAISDPTSGGPTGELFF.

This clone was recorded once. At one end, the junction sequence differs from germline, possibly due to a read error. The chain employs TRBV6-2 or TRBV6-3 and TRBJ1-2, with D hard to call. The CDR3 consists of 14 residues. Germline V lookup: CDR1 MNHEY, CDR2 SVGEGT. CDR3 loop: CASSSGPLVGDPFF. The CDR3 coding sequence is TGTGCCAGCAGTTCCGGACCCCTCGTAGGAGATCCATTCTTC.

CDR3 sequence (DNA): TGCGCCAGCAGCCAACAGGGGGCTAACACTGAAGCTTTCTTT. Amino acids: CASSQQGANTEAFF. V gene TRBV5-1 combines with J gene TRBJ1-1; 9 positions match TRBD1. The germline V gene encodes CDR1 SGHRS and CDR2 YFSETQ. There are 14 residues in the CDR3. V lost 4 bases, J lost 2 bases, and 3 bases stayed unmatched.

This chain joins TRBV10-2 and TRBJ2-1; D possibly corresponds to TRBD2 (6 bases). The V gene lost 5 bases and the J gene lost 1 base, with 9 bases spanning the gap. CDR1 WSHSY and CDR2 SAAADI come from the germline V gene. The CDR3 loop spans 14 amino acids. The CDR3 sequence: CASSPSGSYNEQFF. The DNA for the CDR3 is TGCGCCAGCAGTCCCAGCGGGTCCTACAATGAGCAGTTCTTC.

The V call is TRBV30, the J call TRBJ1-5, with TRBD1 matching 7 bases. Per germline, CDR1 GTSNPN and CDR2 SVGIG (reference sequence). V lost 3 bases to trimming and J lost 7 bases; unmatched junction nucleotides: 18. The CDR3 is 17 residues long. CDR3 DNA: TGTGCCTGGAGCCCCGGGACAGTAGTTCCGATTAGGCAGCCCCAGCATTTT. Translated, it gives CAWSPGTVVPIRQPQHF.

CDR3 sequence: CASSYRDRSSYNEQFF. The CDR3, as DNA: TGTGCCAGCAGCTACCGGGACAGGAGCTCCTACAATGAGCAGTTCTTC. The rearrangement uses TRBV7-8 and TRBJ2-1, with 8 bases aligning to TRBD1. Trimming removed 4 bases from V and 0 bases from J; junction bases left unmatched: 5. Germline-derived CDR1 and CDR2 are SGHVS and FQNEAQ. CDR3 length: 16 amino acids.

This chain joins TRBV4-3 and TRBJ1-2, with a weak D call TRBD1 (5 bases). V was shortened by 3 bases and J by 6 bases, with 20 bases between the two germline ends. This CDR3 contains 16 residues. Germline values: CDR1 LGHNA, CDR2 YSLEER. The CDR3 loop is CASSQNLRQTTNGYTF. CDR3 in DNA: TGCGCCAGCAGCCAGAACCTCCGACAGACTACTAATGGCTACACCTTC.

The chain combines TRBV18 with TRBJ2-2; 8 bases agree with TRBD1. V lost 1 base and J lost 6; bases outside the gene matches: 7. This CDR3 contains 16 residues. Per the germline V gene, CDR1 is KGHSH and CDR2 is LQKENI. CDR3 nucleotides: TGTGCCAGCTCACCACTGACAGGGGAAAGGGCCGGGGAGCTGTTTTTT. Its translation: CASSPLTGERAGELFF.

The J gene is TRBJ1-5, the V gene TRBV30, with TRBD1 identical over 7 bases. This CDR3 has 13 residues. With 2 bases clipped from V and 6 bases from J, the junction kept 4 bases outside the gene matches. The germline CDR1 and CDR2 sequences are GTSNPN and SVGIG (reference sequence). CDR3 sequence: CAWSRGLGQPQHF. In DNA, the CDR3 is TGTGCCTGGAGTAGGGGGCTGGGTCAGCCCCAGCATTTT.

CDR3: CASSLEGSSNQPQHF. For the CDR3, the DNA is TGCGCCAGCAGCTTGGAAGGTAGTAGCAATCAGCCCCAGCATTTT. The chain uses TRBV5-1 and TRBJ1-5; D is ambiguous. Looked up from germline, CDR1 is SGHRS and CDR2 is YFSETQ. The V and J ends lost 0 bases and 0 bases respectively, with 7 bases between them. The CDR3 is 15 amino acids.

The chain carries TRBV24-1 and TRBJ2-1, with 8 bases lining up with TRBD1. Germline values: CDR1 KGHDR, CDR2 SFDVKD. After removal of 4 bases from V and 0 bases from J, the junction contained 10 bases not matched to a gene. The CDR3 has 18 amino acids. The DNA for the CDR3 is TGTGCCACCAGTGACCCTTACCGACAGGGGAGCTCCTACAATGAGCAGTTCTTC. Translating gives CATSDPYRQGSSYNEQFF.

The chain employs TRBV11-2 and TRBJ2-5; D assignment may be TRBD1 or TRBD2 (5 bases each). The CDR3 totals 15 residues. Trimming removed 1 base at V and 2 bases at J, with 11 bases between. Germline CDR1 and CDR2: SGHAT and FQNNGV. CDR3 in amino acids: CASSLGPGTQETQYF. CDR3 nucleotide sequence: TGTGCCAGCAGCTTAGGCCCGGGGACGCAAGAGACCCAGTACTTC.

The chain has TRBV7-3 and TRBJ2-1; 8 nucleotides align to TRBD2. J gave up 1 base and V 5 bases, and 4 bases lay outside the gene matches. CDR3 size: 15 residues. The germline gives CDR1 SGHTA, CDR2 FQGTGA. The CDR3 sequence is CASSPGGASYNEQFF. The CDR3 DNA reads TGTGCCAGCAGCCCCGGGGGGGCGTCCTACAATGAGCAGTTCTTC.

The rearrangement uses TRBV9 and TRBJ1-2; no reliable D call. V lost 0 bases and J 3 bases, leaving 12 bases between the germline ends. This CDR3 spans 15 amino acids. Per the germline V gene, CDR1 is SGDLS and CDR2 is YYNGEE. CDR3 residues: CASSVDPGSHYGYTF. DNA of the CDR3: TGTGCCAGCAGCGTAGATCCGGGCTCCCACTATGGCTACACCTTC.

The chain carries TRBV19 and TRBJ1-2; 7 bases map to TRBD1. The CDR3 has 18 amino acids. Losses at the gene ends were 5 bases for V and 1 base for J; bases not matched to a gene: 16. Per the germline V gene, CDR1 is LNHDA and CDR2 is SQIVND (reference sequence). The CDR3 is CASSGGTASEYFNYGYTF. The CDR3 region has the DNA TGTGCCAGTAGTGGGGGGACAGCGAGTGAATATTTTAACTATGGCTACACCTTC.

The chain combines TRBV5-6 with TRBJ1-5; D might be TRBD1 (6 bases). Germline values: CDR1 SGHDT, CDR2 YYEEEE. The CDR3 sequence is 17 residues long. V dropped 4 bases and J dropped 0 bases, with 17 bases sitting between them. The CDR3 here is CASSHRQALYSNQPQHF. DNA of the CDR3: TGTGCCAGCAGCCACCGACAGGCCTTATATAGCAATCAGCCCCAGCATTTT.

This chain joins TRBV6-5 and TRBJ1-5, with 11 bases lining up with TRBD1. The germline V gene has CDR1 MNHEY and CDR2 SVGAGI. V lost 6 bases to trimming and J lost 5 bases; unmatched junction nucleotides: 6. The CDR3 totals 15 residues. The CDR3 sequence is CASSRDRGIYQPQHF. The CDR3 nucleotides read TGTGCCAGCAGCCGGGACAGGGGGATCTATCAGCCCCAGCATTTT.

This clone was observed a single time. The gene calls are TRBV6-2 or TRBV6-3 and TRBJ2-5; 14 bases line up with TRBD2. The germline V gene encodes CDR1 MNHEY and CDR2 SVGEGT. The V segment lost 6 bases and the J segment 4 bases; nucleotides outside the gene matches: 4. CDR3 size: 15 residues. The CDR3 DNA is TGTGCCAGCAGCAGACTAGCGGGGGGGCGAGAGACCCAGTACTTC. Its protein product is CASSRLAGGRETQYF.

The chain combines TRBV18 with TRBJ1-1; D is unresolved. The CDR3 covers 15 residues. The V gene lost 4 bases and the J gene lost 4 bases, with 16 bases spanning the gap. The V gene's germline CDR1 is KGHSH and CDR2 LQKENI. The CDR3 sequence is CASSRSRGDGTEAFF. Here the CDR3 DNA reads TGTGCCAGCTCACGCTCGCGCGGAGACGGCACTGAAGCTTTCTTT.

This sequence joins TRBV24-1 and TRBJ2-2, with D possibly TRBD2 on 5 matching bases. Germline assignment: CDR1 KGHDR and CDR2 SFDVKD. Trimming took off 3 bases at V and 4 bases at J, with 8 bases between the two ends. The CDR3 totals 14 residues. The CDR3 nucleotides are TGTGCCACCAGTGATCCACGGGGCACCGGGGAGCTGTTTTTT. Amino acids: CATSDPRGTGELFF.

The gene calls are TRBV27 and TRBJ2-7; the D is unclear. This CDR3 is built from 13 residues. Germline values: CDR1 MNHEY, CDR2 SMNVEV (reference sequence). Between the trimmed V and J ends, which lost 3 bases and 0 bases, there was a span of 6 bases. The chain's CDR3 is CASSLRHSYEQYV. Here the CDR3 DNA reads TGTGCCAGCAGTTTGCGTCACTCCTACGAGCAGTACGTC.

V gene TRBV9 combines with J gene TRBJ2-3; 8 nucleotides line up with TRBD1. CDR3 size: 15 residues. In germline, CDR1 is SGDLS, CDR2 YYNGEE. Trimming at V came to 0 bases and at J to 5 bases, leaving 5 bases not matched to a gene. The chain's CDR3 is CASSVGQGNGDTQYF. The CDR3 DNA reads as TGTGCCAGCAGCGTAGGACAGGGGAATGGAGATACGCAGTATTTT.